Sequencing of this T cell receptor (beta chain) was carried out in a study of cytomegalovirus exposure and HLA in healthy donors. Study information: An early data release held approximately 85 million unique TCRs from HLA-typed donors.

V gave up 5 bases and J gave up 4 bases, with 12 bases separating them. The CDR3 has 14 amino acids. Looked up from germline, CDR1 is LNHNV and CDR2 is YYDKDF (reference sequence). In the PCR, 60 Vbeta and 13 Jbeta primers were used. Using immunoSEQ multiplex PCR, the repertoire was profiled, and TCRdb retains in-frame clones only, with some absent. The sample has around 100,000 clones, about 80% seen once. The sample comprised PBMCs. This chain connects TRBV15 to TRBJ1-5; tentatively, D is TRBD1 (6 bases). This clonotype was sampled from a man in his 60s in good health and CMV-seropositive. In DNA, the CDR3 is TGTGCCACCAGCGGAGGGACACATAATCAGCCCCAGCATTTT. Protein sequence: CATSGGTHNQPQHF.